The TCR beta chain described here comes from a study of cytomegalovirus exposure and HLA in healthy donors. Amplification used 60 Vbeta primers and 13 Jbeta primers. The data were produced by immunoSEQ multiplex PCR, yet TCRdb's version contains in-frame clones alone and is incomplete. Counted here are about 160,000 clones, roughly 80% occurring once; the ten biggest clones make up around 8%. V lost 2 bases and J 5 bases, leaving 8 bases between the germline ends. Germline V gene sequence: CDR1 GTSNPN, CDR2 SVGIG (reference sequence). CDR3 length equals 12 residues. A word on this clone: The antigen is undetermined.

Whole-study findings and limits: A previous analysis found most TCR beta V segments productive roughly 87% or roughly 30% of the time. It was reported in a later analysis that an Asian-associated ancestry cluster showed fewer N-insertions than the roughly 660-donor mean. Reports described diagnosis of cytomegalovirus status by the classifier as highly specific and sensitive. Associated with HLA alleles at 0.05 false discovery rate in a later analysis were fewer than 20,000 TCR beta sequences.

This receptor was taken from a male donor in good health and CMV-seropositive. This chain joins TRBV30 and TRBJ2-3; the D is unclear. The specimen was PBMCs. The CDR3 DNA is TGTGCCTGGAGTTTTTCCGGAGATACGCAGTATTTT. The encoded protein is CAWSFSGDTQYF.